This TCR beta chain emerged from a study of cytomegalovirus exposure and HLA in healthy donors. Notes on the study in general: What TCR beta sequences reportedly achieved was accurate prediction of HLA-A and HLA-B alleles in most subjects. Analyses of presence and absence presupposed an approximately uniform sequencing depth across donors.

The CDR3 contains 15 residues. The ends lost 4 bases at V and 10 bases at J; junction bases unmatched: 9. Germline CDR1 SGHNT, CDR2 YYREEE (reference sequence). PCR used 60 Vbeta primers and 13 Jbeta primers. Some clones are missing from TCRdb's copy, which holds only in-frame ones; the method was immunoSEQ multiplex PCR. The sample lists 100,000 or so clones, 69% occurring once. This clone is a singleton in its sample. The target antigen is unknown. Sequenced: PBMCs. This TCR was recovered from a man younger than 40 in good health and CMV-seronegative. The rearrangement uses TRBV5-4 and TRBJ1-6; 9 bases are a match to TRBD1. CDR3 DNA: TGTGCCAGCAGCCGGGACAGGGATTACTTATCACCCCTCCACTTT. This encodes CASSRDRDYLSPLHF.